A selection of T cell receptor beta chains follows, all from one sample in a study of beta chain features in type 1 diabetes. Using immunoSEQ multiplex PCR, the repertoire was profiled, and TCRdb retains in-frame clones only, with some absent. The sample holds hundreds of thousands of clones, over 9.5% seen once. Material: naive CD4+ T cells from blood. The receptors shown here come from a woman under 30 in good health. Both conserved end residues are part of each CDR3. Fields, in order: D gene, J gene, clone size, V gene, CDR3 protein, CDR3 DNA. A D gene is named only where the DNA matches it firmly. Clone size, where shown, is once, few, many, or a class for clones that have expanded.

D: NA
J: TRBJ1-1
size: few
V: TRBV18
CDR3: CASSPRDGSEAFF
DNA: TGTGCCAGCTCACCACGGGATGGGTCTGAAGCTTTCTTT

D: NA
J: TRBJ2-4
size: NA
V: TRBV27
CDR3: CASSFLLAKNIQYF
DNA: TGTGCCAGCAGTTTCCTACTAGCCAAAAACATTCAGTACTTC

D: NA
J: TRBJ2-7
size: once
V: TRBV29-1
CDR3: CSVEVGSSYEQYF
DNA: TGCAGCGTTGAAGTGGGGAGCTCCTACGAGCAGTACTTC

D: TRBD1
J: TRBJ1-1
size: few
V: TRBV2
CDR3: CASSLRLTGPVGNTEAFF
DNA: TGTGCCAGCAGCCTCCGGCTGACAGGGCCGGTAGGTAACACTGAAGCTTTCTTT

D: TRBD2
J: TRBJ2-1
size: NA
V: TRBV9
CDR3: CASSAQTGTSGYNEQFF
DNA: TGTGCCAGCAGCGCCCAAACCGGGACTAGCGGATACAATGAGCAGTTCTTC

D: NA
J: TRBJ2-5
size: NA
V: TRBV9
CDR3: CASSVGNYQETQYF
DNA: TGTGCCAGCAGCGTAGGGAATTATCAAGAGACCCAGTACTTC

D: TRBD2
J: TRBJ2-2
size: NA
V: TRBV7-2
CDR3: CASMTSGANTGELFF
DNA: TGTGCCAGCATGACTAGCGGAGCTAACACCGGGGAGCTGTTTTTT

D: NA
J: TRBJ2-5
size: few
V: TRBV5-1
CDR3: CASSLSVQETQYF
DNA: TGCGCCAGCAGCTTAAGCGTTCAAGAGACCCAGTACTTC

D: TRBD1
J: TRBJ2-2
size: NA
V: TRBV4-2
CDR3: CASMDRVTGELFF
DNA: TGTGCCAGCATGGACAGGGTTACCGGGGAGCTGTTTTTT

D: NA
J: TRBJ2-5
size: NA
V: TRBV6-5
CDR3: CASSYSMGQETQYF
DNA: TGTGCCAGCAGTTACTCCATGGGGCAAGAGACCCAGTACTTC

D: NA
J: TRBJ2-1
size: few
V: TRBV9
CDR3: CASSVGVQHEQFF
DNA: TGTGCCAGCAGCGTAGGTGTCCAGCATGAGCAGTTCTTC

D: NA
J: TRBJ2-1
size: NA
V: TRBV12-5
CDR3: CASAGGEQFF
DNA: TGTGCTAGTGCGGGTGGCGAGCAGTTCTTC

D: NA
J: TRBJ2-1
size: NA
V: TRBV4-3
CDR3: CASSQDKAWQGLDNEQFF
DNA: TGCGCCAGCAGCCAAGATAAGGCTTGGCAGGGCCTCGACAATGAGCAGTTCTTC

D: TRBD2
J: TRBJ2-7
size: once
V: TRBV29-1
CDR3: CSVGSTSWAEQYF
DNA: TGCAGCGTAGGATCGACTAGCTGGGCCGAGCAGTACTTC

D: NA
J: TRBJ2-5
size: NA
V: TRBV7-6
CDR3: CASSLPSQETQYF
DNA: TGTGCCAGCAGCTTACCCTCACAAGAGACCCAGTACTTC

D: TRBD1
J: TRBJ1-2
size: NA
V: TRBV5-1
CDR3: CASSVTPVGTGSNYGYTF
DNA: TGCGCCAGCAGCGTGACCCCGGTTGGGACAGGGTCGAACTATGGCTACACCTTC

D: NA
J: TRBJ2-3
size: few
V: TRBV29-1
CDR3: CSVEGGTYTDTQYF
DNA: TGCAGCGTCGAAGGCGGGACCTACACAGATACGCAGTATTTT

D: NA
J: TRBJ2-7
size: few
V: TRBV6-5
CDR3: CASSRTQGGTNEQYF
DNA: TGTGCCAGCAGCAGGACACAGGGGGGGACGAACGAGCAGTACTTC

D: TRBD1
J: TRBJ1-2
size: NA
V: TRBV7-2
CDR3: CASGTQGASAGSGYTF
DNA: TGTGCCAGCGGAACACAGGGGGCGTCCGCCGGCTCTGGCTACACCTTC

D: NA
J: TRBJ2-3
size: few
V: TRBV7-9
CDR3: CASSYGADTQYF
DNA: TGTGCCAGCAGTTACGGTGCAGATACGCAGTATTTT

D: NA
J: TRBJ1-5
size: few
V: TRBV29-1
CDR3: CSVGQGNQPQHF
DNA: TGCAGCGTTGGCCAAGGGAATCAGCCCCAGCATTTT

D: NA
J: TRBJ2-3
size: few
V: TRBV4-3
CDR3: CASSQDAGRIVDTQYF
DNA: TGCGCCAGCAGCCAAGATGCGGGGCGTATCGTCGATACGCAGTATTTT

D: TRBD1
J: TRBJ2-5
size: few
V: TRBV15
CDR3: CATSRDRGQETQYF
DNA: TGTGCCACCAGCAGAGACAGGGGGCAAGAGACCCAGTACTTC

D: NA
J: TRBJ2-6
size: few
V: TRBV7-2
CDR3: CASSLFGANVLTF
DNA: TGTGCCAGCAGCTTGTTTGGGGCCAACGTCCTGACTTTC

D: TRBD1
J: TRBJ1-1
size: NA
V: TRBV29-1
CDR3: CSVDYRGETEAFF
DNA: TGCAGCGTTGACTACAGGGGGGAGACTGAAGCTTTCTTT

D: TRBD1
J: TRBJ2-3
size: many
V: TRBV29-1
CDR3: CSVERTGLTDTQYF
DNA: TGCAGCGTCGAACGGACAGGACTCACAGATACGCAGTATTTT

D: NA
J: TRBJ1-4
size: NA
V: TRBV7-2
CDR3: CASSLDRQASYEKLFF
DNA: TGTGCCAGCAGCTTAGACAGGCAGGCATCTTACGAAAAACTGTTTTTT

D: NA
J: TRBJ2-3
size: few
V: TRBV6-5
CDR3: CASRGGSTDTQYF
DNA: TGTGCCAGCAGAGGGGGTAGCACAGATACGCAGTATTTT

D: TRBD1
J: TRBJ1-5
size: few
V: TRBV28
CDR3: CASSLRTGITQPQHF
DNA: TGTGCCAGCAGTTTGCGGACAGGGATCACTCAGCCCCAGCATTTT

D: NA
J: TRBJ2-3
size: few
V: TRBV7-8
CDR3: CASSLELTGDTQYF
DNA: TGTGCCAGCAGCTTAGAGCTCACAGGAGATACGCAGTATTTT

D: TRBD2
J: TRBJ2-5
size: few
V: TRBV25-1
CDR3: CASSDAGGGGTQYF
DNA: TGTGCCAGCAGTGACGCGGGAGGCGGGGGGACCCAGTACTTC

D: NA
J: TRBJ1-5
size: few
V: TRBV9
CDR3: CASSVAGHSNQPQHF
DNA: TGTGCCAGCAGCGTAGCGGGACATAGCAATCAGCCCCAGCATTTT

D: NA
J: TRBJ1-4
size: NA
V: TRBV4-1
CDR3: CASSQVGGRDEKLFF
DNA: TGCGCCAGCAGCCAAGTTGGCGGGAGGGATGAAAAACTGTTTTTT

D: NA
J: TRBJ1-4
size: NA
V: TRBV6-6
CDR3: CASSYMEKLFF
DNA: TGTGCCAGCAGTTACATGGAAAAACTGTTTTTT

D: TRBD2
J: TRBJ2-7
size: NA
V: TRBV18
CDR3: CASSRTSGSSNYEQYF
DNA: TGTGCCAGCTCCCGGACTAGCGGGAGTTCGAACTACGAGCAGTACTTC

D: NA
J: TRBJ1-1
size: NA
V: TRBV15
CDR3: CATSWSSSNTEAFF
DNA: TGTGCCACCAGCTGGTCCAGCTCGAACACTGAAGCTTTCTTT

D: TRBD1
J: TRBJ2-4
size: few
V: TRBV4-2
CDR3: CASSRDRGFNAKNIQYF
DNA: TGTGCCAGCAGCCGAGACAGGGGGTTTAATGCCAAAAACATTCAGTACTTC

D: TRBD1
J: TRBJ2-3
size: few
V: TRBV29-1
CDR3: CSTLTGDRDTQYF
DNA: TGCAGCACACTGACAGGGGATCGTGATACGCAGTATTTT

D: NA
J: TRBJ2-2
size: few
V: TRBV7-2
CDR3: CASSPTGTPNTGELFF
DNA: TGTGCCAGCAGCCCGACCGGGACACCAAACACCGGGGAGCTGTTTTTT

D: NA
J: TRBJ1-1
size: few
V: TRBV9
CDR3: CASSVDVEGRPAQKAFF
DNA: TGTGCCAGCAGCGTAGACGTTGAGGGACGGCCTGCCCAGAAAGCTTTCTTT

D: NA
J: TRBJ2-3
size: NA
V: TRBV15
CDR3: CATSGYTSTDTQYF
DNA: TGTGCCACCAGCGGATATACTAGCACAGATACGCAGTATTTT

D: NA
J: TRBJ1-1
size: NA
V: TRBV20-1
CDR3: CSASYTEAFF
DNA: TGCAGTGCTTCCTACACTGAAGCTTTCTTT

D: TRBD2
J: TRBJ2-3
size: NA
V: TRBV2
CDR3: CASSGRRGGTDTQYF
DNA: TGTGCCAGCAGCGGGAGGCGGGGAGGGACAGATACGCAGTATTTT

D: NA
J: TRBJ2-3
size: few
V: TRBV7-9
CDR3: CASSLAGPASTDTQYF
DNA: TGTGCCAGCAGCTTAGCGGGTCCGGCCAGCACAGATACGCAGTATTTT

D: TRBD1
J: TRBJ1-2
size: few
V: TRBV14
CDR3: CASSPRGRDGYTF
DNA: TGTGCCAGCAGCCCCAGGGGGCGTGATGGCTACACCTTC

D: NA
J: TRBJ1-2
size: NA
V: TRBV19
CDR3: CASSIDIRNGYTF
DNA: TGTGCCAGTAGTATAGACATTCGGAATGGCTACACCTTC

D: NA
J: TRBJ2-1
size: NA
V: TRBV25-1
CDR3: CASSEPSALHSFF
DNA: TGTGCCAGCAGTGAACCGAGCGCGCTTCACTCCTTCTTC

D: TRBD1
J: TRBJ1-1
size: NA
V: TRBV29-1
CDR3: CSVESRTGNTEAFF
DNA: TGCAGCGTTGAGTCGAGGACAGGGAACACTGAAGCTTTCTTT

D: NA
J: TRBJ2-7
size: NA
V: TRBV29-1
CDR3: CSATGGPYEQYF
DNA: TGCAGCGCAACTGGGGGGCCATACGAGCAGTACTTC

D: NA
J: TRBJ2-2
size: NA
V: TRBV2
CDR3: CASSSPPYGELFF
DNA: TGTGCCAGCAGCAGCCCCCCATACGGGGAGCTGTTTTTT